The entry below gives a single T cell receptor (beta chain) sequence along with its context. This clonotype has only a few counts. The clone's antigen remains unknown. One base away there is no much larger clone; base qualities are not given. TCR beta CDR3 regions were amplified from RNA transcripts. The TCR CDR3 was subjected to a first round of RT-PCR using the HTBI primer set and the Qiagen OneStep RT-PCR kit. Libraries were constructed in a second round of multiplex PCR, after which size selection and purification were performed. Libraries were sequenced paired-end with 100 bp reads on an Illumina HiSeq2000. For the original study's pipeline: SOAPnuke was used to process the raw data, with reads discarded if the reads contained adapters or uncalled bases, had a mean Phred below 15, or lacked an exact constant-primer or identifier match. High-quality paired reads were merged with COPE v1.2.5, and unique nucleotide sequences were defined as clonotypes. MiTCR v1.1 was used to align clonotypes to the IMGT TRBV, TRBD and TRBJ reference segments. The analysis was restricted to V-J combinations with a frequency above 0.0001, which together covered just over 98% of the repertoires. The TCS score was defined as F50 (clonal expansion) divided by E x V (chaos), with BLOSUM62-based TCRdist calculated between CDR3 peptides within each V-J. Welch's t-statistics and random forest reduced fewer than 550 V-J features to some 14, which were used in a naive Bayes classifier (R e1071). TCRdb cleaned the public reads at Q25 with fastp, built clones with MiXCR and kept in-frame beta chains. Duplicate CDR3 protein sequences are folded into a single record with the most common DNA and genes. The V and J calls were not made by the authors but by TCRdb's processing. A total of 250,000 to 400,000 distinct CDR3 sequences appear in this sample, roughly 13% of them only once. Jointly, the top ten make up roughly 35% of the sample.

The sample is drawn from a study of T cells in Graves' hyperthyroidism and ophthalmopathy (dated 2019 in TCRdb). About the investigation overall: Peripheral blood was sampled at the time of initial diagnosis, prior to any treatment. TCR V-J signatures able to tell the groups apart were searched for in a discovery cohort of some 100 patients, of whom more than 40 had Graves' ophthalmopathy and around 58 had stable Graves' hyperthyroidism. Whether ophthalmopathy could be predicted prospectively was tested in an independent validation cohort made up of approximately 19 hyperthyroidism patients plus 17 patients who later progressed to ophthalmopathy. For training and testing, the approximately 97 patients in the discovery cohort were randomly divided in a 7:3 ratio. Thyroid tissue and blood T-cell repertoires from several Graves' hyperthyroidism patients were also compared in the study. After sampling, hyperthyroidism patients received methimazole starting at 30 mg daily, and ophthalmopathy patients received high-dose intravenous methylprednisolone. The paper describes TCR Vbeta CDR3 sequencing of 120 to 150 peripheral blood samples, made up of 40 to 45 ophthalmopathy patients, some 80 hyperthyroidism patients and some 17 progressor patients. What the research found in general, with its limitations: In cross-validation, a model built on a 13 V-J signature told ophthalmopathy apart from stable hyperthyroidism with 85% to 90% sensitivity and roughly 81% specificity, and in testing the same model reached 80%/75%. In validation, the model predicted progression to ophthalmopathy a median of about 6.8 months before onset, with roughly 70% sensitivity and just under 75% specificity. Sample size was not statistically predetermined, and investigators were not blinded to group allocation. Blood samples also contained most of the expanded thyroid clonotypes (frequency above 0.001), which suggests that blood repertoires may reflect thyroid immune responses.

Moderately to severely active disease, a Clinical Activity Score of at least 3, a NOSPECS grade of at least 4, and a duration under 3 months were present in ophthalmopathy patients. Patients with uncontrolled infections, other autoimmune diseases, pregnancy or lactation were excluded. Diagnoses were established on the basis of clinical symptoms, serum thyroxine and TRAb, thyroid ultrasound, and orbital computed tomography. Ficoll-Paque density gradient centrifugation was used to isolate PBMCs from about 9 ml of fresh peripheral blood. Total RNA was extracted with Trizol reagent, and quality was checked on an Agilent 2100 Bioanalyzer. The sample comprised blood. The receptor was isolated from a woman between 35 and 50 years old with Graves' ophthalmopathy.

The CDR3 has the sequence CAWSVDDNQPQHF. DNA sequence: TGTGCCTGGAGTGTAGATGACAATCAGCCCCAGCATTTT. The sequence joins TRBV30 to TRBJ1-5; the D gene lacks a confident call. A distance of 6 bases separates the germline ends of V and J, which lose 0 bases and 3 bases respectively. From the cysteine through the phenylalanine, the CDR3 covers 13 amino acids. The CDR3 DNA has 39 bases and is translated from base 1. Looking up the germline V gene (reference sequence) yields CDR1 GTSNPN and CDR2 SVGIG.